Following are 26 T cell receptor beta chains from one sample sequenced in a study of blood T cells in healthy people across ages. Through a sample-barcoded 5' primer and a J-beta primer mix, a second PCR was run for 7 to 11 cycles. TCRdb fed the 5' RACE reads into MiXCR, producing one record per CDR3 protein. Seen here are some 800,000 distinct CDR3 sequences, roughly 44% observed once, and the top ten hold under 20%. Sample: blood. The receptors were gathered from a man between 60 and 70 years old in good health.

This clonotype appeared a few times. The J gene is TRBJ2-7, the V gene TRBV10-3, with a possible D match to TRBD2 (6 bases). The length of the CDR3 is 14 residues. Germline CDR1 ENHRY, CDR2 SYGVKD. V lost 3 bases and J 2 bases, leaving 11 bases between the germline ends. CDR3 DNA: TGTGCCATCAGTGATGTGCTAGCGACCTACGAGCAGTACTTC. It translates to CAISDVLATYEQYF.

The chain has TRBV27 and TRBJ2-7, with a possible D match to TRBD1 (5 bases). The CDR3 has 14 residues. V was shortened by 9 bases and J by 1 base, with 16 bases between the two germline ends. Germline V CDR1 and CDR2: MNHEY, SMNVEV (reference sequence). This CDR3 is CASRKTVYSYEQYF. The CDR3 bases are TGTGCCAGTAGGAAGACAGTGTATTCCTACGAGCAGTACTTC.

The chain links TRBV3-1 to TRBJ2-7; tentative D call: TRBD1 (6 bases). This CDR3 contains 13 residues. Germline-derived CDR1 and CDR2 are LGHDT and YNNKEL (reference sequence). The V and J ends lost 0 bases and 9 bases respectively, with 12 bases between them. The CDR3, as DNA: TGTGCCAGCAGCCAAGAAACAGGGCGTGTGCAGTACTTC. Its protein product is CASSQETGRVQYF.

The CDR3 protein is CASSSTVRGMNTEAFF. The CDR3 bases are TGTGCCAGCAGCTCCACCGTTCGGGGCATGAACACTGAAGCTTTCTTT. The rearrangement uses TRBV7-2 and TRBJ1-1; possible D gene TRBD1, 5 bases. The CDR3 spans 16 residues. Trimming pared 4 bases from V and 0 bases from J, leaving 15 bases between. The V gene's germline CDR1 is SGHTA and CDR2 FQGNSA. Filled out from reference TRBV7-2 and TRBJ1-1, the complete variable domain reads GAGVSQSPSNKVTEKGKDVELRCDPISGHTALYWYRQSLGQGLEFLIYFQGNSAPDKSGLPSDRFSAERTGGSVSTLTIQRTQQEDSAVYLCASSSTVRGMNTEAFFGQGTRLTVV.

This clonotype was detected a few times. The V and J genes are TRBV6-2 or TRBV6-3 and TRBJ2-7, with TRBD2 identical over 11 bases. The germline V gene encodes CDR1 MNHEY and CDR2 SVGEGT. With V trimmed by 7 bases and J by 3 bases, 2 bases remained unmatched. The length of the CDR3 is 13 residues. The CDR3 DNA is TGTGCCAGCAAACTAGCGGGGGACTACGAGCAGTACTTC. Translating gives CASKLAGDYEQYF.

This chain uses TRBV6-1 with TRBJ2-5, with 10 bases fitting TRBD2. After removal of 7 bases from V and 2 bases from J, the junction contained 7 bases not matched to a gene. From germline, CDR1 is MNHNS and CDR2 SASEGT. The CDR3 runs 15 residues. In DNA form, the CDR3 reads TGTGCCAGCACCCTTCTAGCGGGGGCACAAGAGACCCAGTACTTC. Translation: CASTLLAGAQETQYF.

At least ten counts were recorded for this clonotype. This could be a read error, since a much larger clone is one nucleotide away. V and J are TRBV5-1 and TRBJ2-7, with 11 bases identical to TRBD2. The J segment lost 3 bases and the V segment lost 3 bases, leaving 5 bases of the junction unmatched. CDR3 length: 15 residues. Germline CDR1 is SGHRS and CDR2 is YFSETQ. The CDR3 DNA sequence: TGCGCCAGCAGCTGGGGAACTAGCGGGGGCTACGAGCAGTACTTC. It specifies CASSWGTSGGYEQYF.

V and J are TRBV25-1 and TRBJ2-5; TRBD2 aligns across 8 bases. J gave up 13 bases and V 1 base, and 23 bases lay outside the gene matches. The CDR3 consists of 18 residues. CDR1 and CDR2 from the germline V gene are MGHDK and SYGVNS. CDR3 DNA sequence: TGTGCCAGCAGTGAATTTAGGAGCGGGGGTGGGACCTACAATGAGCGGTACTTC. This encodes CASSEFRSGGGTYNERYF.

The chain links TRBV12-3 or TRBV12-4 to TRBJ2-1, with TRBD1 matching 9 bases. CDR3 length: 16 residues. After removal of 3 bases from V and 5 bases from J, the junction contained 8 bases not matched to a gene. CDR3 bases: TGTGCCAGCAGTTTTCGGGCGGGACAGGGAAACAATGAGCAGTTCTTC. It yields the protein CASSFRAGQGNNEQFF.

The chain combines TRBV6-2 or TRBV6-3 with TRBJ2-1; D perhaps matches TRBD1 (6 bases). The CDR3 is 16 residues long. Trimming removed 5 bases from V and 13 bases from J, with 27 bases in between. Germline CDR1 MNHEY, CDR2 SVGEGT. This chain's CDR3 is CASSPSGTVLRGTQFF. In DNA form, the CDR3 reads TGTGCCAGCAGTCCCTCCGGGACGGTCCTAAGGGGGACCCAGTTCTTC.

This clonotype has more than one count but fewer than ten. The rearrangement joins TRBV2 to TRBJ2-1; TRBD1 aligns across 8 bases. V shed 4 bases and J 8 bases; nucleotides not matched to a gene: 7. In germline, CDR1 is SNHLY, CDR2 FYNNEI. The length of the CDR3 is 14 residues. The CDR3 bases are TGTGCCAGCAGTGGGACAGGGCTTTTTGATGAGCAGTTCTTC. It yields the protein CASSGTGLFDEQFF. Based on the CDR3 plus reference TRBV2 and TRBJ2-1, the full variable domain is EPEVTQTPSHQVTQMGQEVILRCVPISNHLYFYWYRQILGQKVEFLVSFYNNEISEKSEIFDDQFSVERPDGSNFTLKIRSTKLEDSAMYFCASSGTGLFDEQFFGPGTRLTVL.

The gene calls are TRBV7-8 and TRBJ2-1; 15 bases line up with TRBD2. This CDR3 is 14 amino acids long. In germline, CDR1 is SGHVS, CDR2 FQNEAQ. V lost 10 bases and J lost 12; bases outside the gene matches: 10. The CDR3 coding sequence is TGTGCCACTACGGGACTAGCGGGGGGCCGGGGGCAGTTCTTC. Translation: CATTGLAGGRGQFF.

A few counts support this clonotype. The chain carries TRBV27 and TRBJ1-5, with 8 bases matching TRBD1. V lost 6 bases to trimming and J lost 5 bases; unmatched junction nucleotides: 9. CDR1 and CDR2 from the germline V gene are MNHEY and SMNVEV (reference sequence). The length of the CDR3 is 15 residues. The CDR3 sequence is CASSPRQGRDQPQHF. The CDR3 DNA reads TGTGCCAGCAGCCCAAGACAGGGGAGAGATCAGCCCCAGCATTTT.

This rearrangement joins TRBV28 to TRBJ2-5; TRBD2 is a possible D gene (5 bases). Trimming took off 6 bases at V and 4 bases at J, with 18 bases between the two ends. The CDR3 runs to 15 residues. From germline, CDR1 is MDHEN and CDR2 SYDVKM. DNA of the CDR3: TGTGCCAGCAGCCAACCTCCTCTAGGGAGAGAGACCCAGTACTTC. This gives the protein CASSQPPLGRETQYF.

This clonotype was counted ten times or more. J is TRBJ2-5 and V is TRBV28; D is undetermined. CDR3 length: 11 amino acids. Germline V gene sequence: CDR1 MDHEN, CDR2 SYDVKM. The V end was cut by 5 bases, the J end by 4 bases, with 5 bases between. CDR3 protein: CASSNRETQYF. The CDR3 nucleotides are TGTGCCAGCAGTAATAGAGAGACCCAGTACTTC.

Here the CDR3 reads CASSLGPGNYGYTF. The CDR3 coding sequence is TGTGCCAGCAGCTTGGGCCCAGGGAACTATGGCTACACCTTC. This chain links TRBV5-5 with TRBJ1-2, with D possibly being TRBD1 (5 bases). V was shortened by 0 bases and J by 2 bases, with 8 bases between the two germline ends. The CDR3 is made up of 14 amino acids. In germline, CDR1 is SGHKS, CDR2 YYEKEE (reference sequence).

The chain couples TRBV6-2 or TRBV6-3 to TRBJ1-1; TRBD1 matches 8 bases. Germline CDR1 and CDR2: MNHEY and SVGEGT. The junction had 9 bases not matched to a gene; V was cut back by 6 bases and J by 6 bases. The CDR3 consists of 14 residues. Written as DNA, the CDR3 is TGTGCCAGCAGAGAGCCGGTACAGGGGGCTGAAGCTTTCTTT. Residues: CASREPVQGAEAFF.

The sample holds a few counts of this clonotype. The rearrangement links TRBV28 to TRBJ2-3, with 8 bases aligning to TRBD2. The CDR3 is made up of 16 amino acids. Germline V gene lookup returns CDR1 MDHEN and CDR2 SYDVKM. V lost 6 bases, J lost 2 bases, and 10 bases stayed unmatched. The CDR3: CASSSSGAGDTDTQYF. The CDR3 DNA sequence: TGTGCCAGCAGCTCCTCGGGAGCGGGGGACACAGATACGCAGTATTTT.

The chain is built from TRBV5-1 and TRBJ1-2; maybe TRBD1 (5 bases). The CDR3 has 14 amino acids. CDR1 and CDR2 (germline): SGHRS, YFSETQ. The ends were cut back, 8 bases at V and 8 bases at J, with 22 bases in the middle. The CDR3 sequence: CASSPGVRVRGYTF. The CDR3 DNA follows: TGCGCCAGTAGCCCGGGGGTCCGGGTACGAGGCTACACCTTC.

This clonotype was detected once. V and J are TRBV9 and TRBJ1-1, with a possible D match to TRBD1 (5 bases). CDR1 is SGDLS, CDR2 YYNGEE, per germline. Trimming pared 3 bases from V and 3 bases from J, leaving 12 bases between. This CDR3 has 14 residues. This chain's CDR3 is CASSEGSGYTEAFF. The DNA of the CDR3 is TGTGCCAGCAGCGAGGGGTCAGGCTACACTGAAGCTTTCTTT.

This sequence joins TRBV7-2 and TRBJ1-1, with 7 bases that match TRBD1. Germline trimming cut 5 bases from V and 4 bases from J; bases unmatched to any gene: 4. There are 13 residues in the CDR3. Germline lookup yields CDR1 SGHTA and CDR2 FQGNSA. The CDR3 DNA is TGTGCCAGCAGCAATACAGGGGCCACTGAAGCTTTCTTT. Its protein product is CASSNTGATEAFF.

The chain is built from TRBV30 and TRBJ2-1; D unresolved. Germline values: CDR1 GTSNPN, CDR2 SVGIG (reference sequence). The V end was cut by 5 bases, the J end by 2 bases, with 10 bases between. CDR3 length: 13 amino acids. The CDR3 loop reads CAWAQSPYNEQFF. CDR3 DNA: TGTGCCTGGGCACAGAGTCCCTACAATGAGCAGTTCTTC.

This clonotype has at least ten counts. The chain carries TRBV12-3 or TRBV12-4 and TRBJ2-5; possible D gene TRBD2, 5 bases. The CDR3 sequence is 15 residues long. Between the trimmed V and J ends, which lost 6 bases and 2 bases, there was a span of 16 bases. The CDR3 protein is CASSFRRGSQETQYF. Here the CDR3 DNA reads TGTGCCAGCAGCTTTAGACGGGGATCACAAGAGACCCAGTACTTC.

The gene calls are TRBV5-5 and TRBJ2-7; 8 bases align to TRBD1. The CDR3 is made up of 14 amino acids. J gave up 3 bases and V 0 bases, and 2 bases lay outside the gene matches. In germline, CDR1 is SGHKS, CDR2 YYEKEE (reference sequence). DNA for the CDR3: TGTGCCAGCAGCTTGGACAGGGGGATCTACGAGCAGTACTTC. Translated, it gives CASSLDRGIYEQYF.

This clonotype was seen only a few times. This rearrangement joins TRBV12-3 or TRBV12-4 to TRBJ2-6; D gene uncertain. V gave up 7 bases and J gave up 2 bases, with 9 bases separating them. CDR3 length equals 14 residues. The CDR3 sequence is CASTLGPGANVLTF. The CDR3 DNA sequence: TGTGCCAGCACCCTGGGTCCTGGGGCCAACGTCCTGACTTTC.

The V gene is TRBV6-5, the J gene TRBJ2-7; TRBD1 might be the D (5 bases). The germline CDR1 and CDR2 sequences are MNHEY and SVGAGI. This CDR3 has 13 amino acids. Trimming shortened V by 6 bases and J by 6 bases, and 15 bases separated the two germline ends. The DNA of the CDR3 is TGTGCCAGCAGCCTAAAGTGGGGCGTCGAGCAGTACTTC. Amino acids: CASSLKWGVEQYF.